This TCR beta chain was sequenced for a study of blood T cell repertoires in COVID-19. Study at large: Some COVID-19 samples were acute and others convalescent; all came from the United States, Italy and Spain.

TCRdb's copy holds only in-frame clones and misses some; the assay was immunoSEQ multiplex PCR. Of some 250,000 clones in the sample, approximately 90% were seen once. This CDR3 spans 13 amino acids. Germline V lookup: CDR1 WSHSY, CDR2 SAAADI. Trimming at V came to 6 bases and at J to 8 bases, leaving 5 bases not matched to a gene. The rearrangement uses TRBV10-2 and TRBJ1-2; 11 bases match TRBD1. The origin of this receptor is a man aged 40-49 years who had recovered from COVID-19. What was sequenced was PBMCs or T cells enriched from blood (not recorded which). The DNA for the CDR3 is TGCGCCAGCAGAGTGGGACAGGGGGGCGGCTACACCTTC. Translating it yields CASRVGQGGGYTF.